This T cell receptor beta chain appears in the sequencing data of a study of vaccination effects on CD4 cells after COVID-19. CDR1 and CDR2 from the germline V gene are MGHRA and YSYEKL. V lost 1 base, J lost 1 base, and 16 bases lay in between. The CDR3 loop spans 17 amino acids. CD4+ T cell isolation took place after approximately 11 days of culture. To note about this clone: Its antigen is unknown.

Repertoires were generated with immunoSEQ multiplex PCR, while TCRdb's copy carries only in-frame clones and drops some. This table holds around 70,000 clones, roughly 80% found once. The input for sequencing was CD4+ T cells from PBMCs cultured without peptide, taken before COVID-19 vaccination. The sequence was obtained from a human donor who received a COVID-19 vaccine. The genes are TRBV4-1 and TRBJ1-1; TRBD1 is a possible D gene (6 bases). CDR3 in amino acids: CASSQVAIRTANTEAFF. The CDR3 DNA reads as TGCGCCAGCAGCCAAGTGGCCATTCGGACAGCGAACACTGAAGCTTTCTTT.